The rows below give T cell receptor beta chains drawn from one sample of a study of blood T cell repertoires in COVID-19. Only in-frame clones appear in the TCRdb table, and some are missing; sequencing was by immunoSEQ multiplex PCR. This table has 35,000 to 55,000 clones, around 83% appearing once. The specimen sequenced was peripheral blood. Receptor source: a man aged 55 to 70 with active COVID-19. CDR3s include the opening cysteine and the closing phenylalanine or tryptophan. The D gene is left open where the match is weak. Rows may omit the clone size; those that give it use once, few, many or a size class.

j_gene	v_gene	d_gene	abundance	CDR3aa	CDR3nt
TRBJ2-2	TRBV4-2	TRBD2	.	CASSHPRGGSTGELFF	TGTGCCAGCAGCCACCCTCGGGGGGGGAGTACCGGGGAGCTGTTTTTT
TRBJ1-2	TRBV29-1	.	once	CSVEGGYGYTF	TGCAGCGTTGAAGGAGGCTATGGCTACACCTTC
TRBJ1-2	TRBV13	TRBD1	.	CASSSRDRGKEYNYGYTF	TGTGCCAGCAGCTCCCGGGACAGGGGAAAGGAATACAACTATGGCTACACCTTC
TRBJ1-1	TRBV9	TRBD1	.	CASSPYRGNTEAFF	TGTGCCAGCAGCCCCTACAGGGGGAACACTGAAGCTTTCTTT
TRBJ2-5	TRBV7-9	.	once	CASSLAQAQETQYF	TGTGCCAGCAGCTTAGCGCAGGCCCAAGAGACCCAGTACTTC
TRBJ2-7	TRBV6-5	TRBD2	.	CASSYPGLAGTYEQYF	TGTGCCAGCAGTTACCCCGGACTAGCGGGGACCTACGAGCAGTACTTC
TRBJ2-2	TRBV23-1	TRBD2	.	CASKLSGAYTGELFF	TGCGCCAGCAAATTAAGCGGGGCCTACACCGGGGAGCTGTTTTTT
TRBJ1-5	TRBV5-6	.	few	CASSLAGGVNQPQHF	TGTGCCAGCAGCTTGGCCGGGGGGGTAAATCAGCCCCAGCATTTT
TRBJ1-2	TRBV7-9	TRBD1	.	CASSLAREGARTF	TGTGCCAGCAGCTTAGCGCGAGAGGGGGCGCGGACCTTC
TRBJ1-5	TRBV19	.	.	CASSIGQGNQPQHF	TGTGCCAGTAGTATAGGACAGGGCAATCAGCCCCAGCATTTT
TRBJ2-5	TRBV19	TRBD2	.	CASSLLAGDQETQYF	TGTGCCAGTAGTTTGCTAGCGGGAGACCAAGAGACCCAGTACTTC
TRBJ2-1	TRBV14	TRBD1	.	CASSQATGSSYNEQFF	TGTGCCAGCAGCCAAGCGACAGGGTCGTCTTACAATGAGCAGTTCTTC
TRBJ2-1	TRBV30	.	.	CAWSSVQNEQFF	TGTGCCTGGAGTTCAGTCCAGAATGAGCAGTTCTTC
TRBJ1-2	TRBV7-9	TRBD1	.	CASSLGQGVYGYTF	TGTGCCAGCAGCTTAGGACAGGGGGTATATGGCTACACCTTC
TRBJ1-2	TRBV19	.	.	CASSIQGTNYGYTF	TGTGCCAGTAGTATCCAGGGAACTAACTATGGCTACACCTTC
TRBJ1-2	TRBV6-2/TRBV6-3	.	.	CASSPGSLYGYTF	TGTGCCAGCAGCCCCGGGAGCCTCTATGGCTACACCTTC
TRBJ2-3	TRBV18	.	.	CASSPATSGDTQYF	TGTGCCAGCTCACCAGCTACCTCGGGAGATACGCAGTATTTT
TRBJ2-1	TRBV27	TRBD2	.	CASSLAGGGNEQFF	TGTGCCAGCAGTTTGGCGGGAGGGGGGAATGAGCAGTTCTTC
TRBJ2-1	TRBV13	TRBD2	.	CASSLGLLAGGVYNEQFF	TGTGCCAGCAGCTTAGGCCTCCTAGCGGGGGGAGTTTACAATGAGCAGTTCTTC
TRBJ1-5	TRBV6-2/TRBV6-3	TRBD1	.	CASSYTGGHRQGWTQPQHF	TGTGCCAGCAGTTACACGGGGGGGCACCGACAGGGTTGGACTCAGCCCCAGCATTTT
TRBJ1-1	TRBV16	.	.	CASSRWIGQLNTEAFF	TGTGCCAGCAGCCGTTGGATCGGACAGTTGAACACTGAAGCTTTCTTT
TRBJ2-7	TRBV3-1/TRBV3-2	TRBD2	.	CASSQTSGGEQYF	TGTGCCAGCAGCCAAACTAGCGGGGGGGAGCAGTACTTC
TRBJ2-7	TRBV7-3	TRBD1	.	CASSFGGRGYEQYF	TGTGCCAGCAGCTTCGGAGGCAGGGGGTACGAGCAGTACTTC
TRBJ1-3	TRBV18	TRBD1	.	CASSPTGAPGNTIYF	TGTGCCAGCTCCCCGACAGGGGCCCCTGGAAACACCATATATTTT
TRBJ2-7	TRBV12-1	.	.	CASSFELPPAGDYDMEQYF	TGTGCCAGCAGCTTTGAGCTGCCCCCTGCGGGGGACTACGACATGGAGCAGTACTTC
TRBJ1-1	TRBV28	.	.	CASSFGTMNTEAFF	TGTGCCAGCAGTTTCGGCACTATGAACACTGAAGCTTTCTTT
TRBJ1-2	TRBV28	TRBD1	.	CASSLRPGQGASWGYTF	TGTGCCAGCAGTCTCCGACCGGGACAGGGGGCCTCTTGGGGCTACACCTTC
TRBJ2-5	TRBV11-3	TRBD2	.	CASSLEVLAGEETQYF	TGTGCCAGCAGCTTAGAGGTCCTAGCGGGAGAAGAGACCCAGTACTTC
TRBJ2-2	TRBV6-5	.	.	CASSYSITGSGELFF	TGTGCCAGCAGTTACTCGATCACAGGGTCCGGGGAGCTGTTTTTT
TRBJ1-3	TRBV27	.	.	CASSPDRKLRGNTIYF	TGTGCCAGCAGTCCCGACAGGAAGTTGAGGGGAAACACCATATATTTT
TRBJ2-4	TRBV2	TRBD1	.	CASSESEGQGGNIQYF	TGTGCCAGCAGTGAGTCGGAGGGACAGGGAGGGAACATTCAGTACTTC
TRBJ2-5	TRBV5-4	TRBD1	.	CASSSQGQGPYQETQYF	TGTGCCAGCAGCTCACAGGGACAGGGGCCGTACCAAGAGACCCAGTACTTC
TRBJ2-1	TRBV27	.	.	CASSLLRSIGEQFF	TGTGCCAGCAGTTTACTCAGGTCTATAGGTGAGCAGTTCTTC
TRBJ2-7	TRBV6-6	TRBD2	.	CASSNSGGYYEQYF	TGTGCCAGCAGTAACAGCGGGGGGTACTACGAGCAGTACTTC
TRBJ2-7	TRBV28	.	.	CASEGVSYEQYF	TGTGCCAGCGAAGGGGTATCCTACGAGCAGTACTTC
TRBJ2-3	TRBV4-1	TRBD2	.	CASSQGLAGTSTDTQYF	TGCGCCAGCAGCCAAGGACTAGCGGGGACTAGCACAGATACGCAGTATTTT
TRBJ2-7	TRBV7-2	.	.	CASSLEKQGYEQYF	TGTGCCAGCAGCTTAGAAAAACAGGGTTACGAGCAGTACTTC
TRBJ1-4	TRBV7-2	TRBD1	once	CASSRTGADEKLFF	TGTGCCAGCAGCAGGACAGGGGCGGATGAAAAACTGTTTTTT
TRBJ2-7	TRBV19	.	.	CASSSGTTGSYEQYF	TGTGCCAGTAGTTCCGGGACAACCGGCTCCTACGAGCAGTACTTC
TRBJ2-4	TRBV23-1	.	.	CASSQSGGGDKNIQYF	TGCGCCAGCAGTCAATCGGGTGGAGGGGACAAAAACATTCAGTACTTC
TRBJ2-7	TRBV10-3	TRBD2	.	CAIKGTSDDEQYF	TGTGCCATCAAGGGGACTAGCGACGACGAGCAGTACTTC
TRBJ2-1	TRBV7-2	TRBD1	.	CASSTTGTAEQFF	TGTGCCAGCAGCACCACGGGGACAGCTGAGCAGTTCTTC
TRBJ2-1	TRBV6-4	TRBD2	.	CASIRREGRCYNEQFF	TGTGCCAGCATAAGGCGGGAGGGCCGGTGTTACAATGAGCAGTTCTTC
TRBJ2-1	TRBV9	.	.	CASSVGGIVDEQFF	TGTGCCAGCAGCGTTGGCGGGATTGTCGATGAGCAGTTCTTC
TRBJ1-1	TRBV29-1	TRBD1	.	CSVAGTENTEAFF	TGCAGCGTCGCTGGGACAGAGAACACTGAAGCTTTCTTT
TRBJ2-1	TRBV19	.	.	CASSIGGGDYEQFF	TGTGCCAGTAGTATAGGAGGGGGGGACTATGAGCAGTTCTTC